The 24 T cell receptor beta chains below were found in one sample sequenced in a study of blood T cells in healthy people across ages. A second roughly 7 to 12 cycle PCR used barcoded and J-beta primers. TCRdb ran MiXCR on the 5' RACE reads and lists one entry per CDR3 protein. Here the sample spans about 1.1 million distinct CDR3 sequences, 35% to 40% being singletons. The material sequenced was blood. These receptors came from a man younger than 30 in good health.

This clonotype was observed a few times. The chain links TRBV10-3 to TRBJ2-5, with 8 nucleotides matching TRBD1. V was clipped by 2 bases and J by 4 bases; unmatched bases: 6. CDR3 length: 15 amino acids. Germline V gene sequence: CDR1 ENHRY, CDR2 SYGVKD. In DNA, the CDR3 is TGTGCCATCAGTGAGAGGCAGGGGGCGGGAGAGACCCAGTACTTC. Translation: CAISERQGAGETQYF.

The V gene is TRBV20-1, the J gene TRBJ2-2; 7 bases agree with TRBD1. Germline assignment: CDR1 DFQATT and CDR2 SNEGSKA (reference sequence). The ends lost 6 bases at V and 4 bases at J; junction bases unmatched: 8. The CDR3 is 14 residues long. CDR3 sequence reads: CSADSGGSTGELFF. The CDR3 DNA is TGCAGTGCGGATTCAGGGGGATCCACCGGGGAGCTGTTTTTT.

Concerning this clonotype itself: A much larger clone lies a single base off, so this may be a read error. The rearrangement links TRBV12-3 or TRBV12-4 to TRBJ2-3; the match to TRBD1 covers 8 bases. This CDR3 comprises 14 residues. Written as DNA, the CDR3 is TGTGCCAGCAGCTACGGACAGGGAACAGATACGGAGTATTTT. Translating it yields CASSYGQGTDTEYF.

The chain links TRBV30 to TRBJ1-6; no reliable D call. The CDR3 is made up of 15 amino acids. Germline assignment: CDR1 GTSNPN and CDR2 SVGIG (reference sequence). The V end was cut by 0 bases, the J end by 0 bases, with 6 bases between. The CDR3 sequence is CAWSVTSSYNSPLHF. The CDR3 DNA reads TGTGCCTGGAGTGTGACCAGCTCCTATAATTCACCCCTCCACTTT.

This clonotype showed up just once. The chain employs TRBV2 and TRBJ2-5, with D possibly matching TRBD1 (6 bases). CDR1 is SNHLY, CDR2 FYNNEI, per germline. Trimming took off 4 bases at V and 3 bases at J, with 15 bases between the two ends. The CDR3 is 15 amino acids. The CDR3 reads CASSVQGKVEETQYF. The DNA of the CDR3 is TGTGCCAGCAGTGTACAGGGAAAAGTTGAAGAGACCCAGTACTTC.

The chain joins TRBV25-1 to TRBJ1-4; 7 positions match TRBD1. Germline-derived CDR1 and CDR2 are MGHDK and SYGVNS. This CDR3 comprises 15 residues. After removal of 4 bases from V and 5 bases from J, the junction contained 7 bases not matched to a gene. CDR3 loop: CASSGPGGTNEKLFF. The DNA of the CDR3 is TGTGCCAGCAGTGGGCCAGGGGGAACAAATGAAAAACTGTTTTTT.

CDR3 DNA sequence: TGTGCCAGCAGCGGGCAGGGTAGTGAGCAGTTCTTC. This codes for CASSGQGSEQFF. This chain connects TRBV4-2 to TRBJ2-1; D is perhaps TRBD1 (5 bases). Germline assignment: CDR1 LGHNA and CDR2 YNFKEQ. Trimming left V 5 bases short and J 9 bases short, with 11 bases between. The CDR3 covers 12 residues.

This sequence joins TRBV7-3 and TRBJ1-4; a possible D gene is TRBD1 (6 bases). Trimming took 5 bases from V and 8 from J, leaving 18 bases between them. The CDR3 covers 15 residues. CDR1 is SGHTA, CDR2 FQGTGA, per germline. The CDR3 coding sequence is TGTGCCAGCAGCCTCGAAAGAAGGGGGAAAGAAAAACTGTTTTTT. Its translation is CASSLERRGKEKLFF.

Regarding this clonotype: The junction shows a germline mismatch at one end, possibly a read error. The rearrangement links TRBV12-3 or TRBV12-4 to TRBJ2-1; 9 bases fit TRBD1. The CDR3 length is 18 residues. The chain's CDR3 is CASSLALETGGPYNEQFF. In nucleotides, the CDR3 is TGTGCCAGCAGTTTAGCGCTTGAGACAGGGGGTCCCTACAATGAGCAGTTCTTT.

This clonotype has more than one count but fewer than ten. The J gene is TRBJ1-5, the V gene TRBV12-3 or TRBV12-4; D might be TRBD1 (5 bases). The CDR3 loop spans 17 amino acids. V lost 6 bases and J 3 bases, leaving 21 bases between the germline ends. CDR3 nucleotides: TGTGCCAGCAGCCAACACGTCTCCGGGACCACCAATCAGCCCCAGCATTTT. This gives the protein CASSQHVSGTTNQPQHF.

This rearrangement joins TRBV6-5 to TRBJ2-1; 7 bases align to TRBD2. Germline V lookup: CDR1 MNHEY, CDR2 SVGAGI. The CDR3 has 18 residues. Unmatched junction bases numbered 11, after V lost 1 base and J lost 2 bases. The CDR3 bases are TGTGCCAGCAGTTACTTCTCCTTTCAGCGGGGAACCTACAATGAGCAGTTCTTC. It translates to CASSYFSFQRGTYNEQFF.

CDR3 sequence: CASSRPDRDRTEAFF. Here the CDR3 DNA reads TGCGCCAGCAGCCGGCCGGACAGGGATCGGACTGAAGCTTTCTTT. The rearrangement uses TRBV5-1 and TRBJ1-1; 8 bases are shared with TRBD1. This CDR3 is built from 15 residues. Per the germline V gene, CDR1 is SGHRS and CDR2 is YFSETQ. The V segment lost 4 bases and the J segment 5 bases; nucleotides outside the gene matches: 10.

The J gene is TRBJ2-2, the V gene TRBV29-1; D remains ambiguous. The CDR3 consists of 14 residues. In germline, CDR1 is SQVTM, CDR2 ANQGSEA. Trimming removed 4 bases at V and 0 bases at J, with 9 bases between. CDR3 sequence reads: CSVAPGPNTGELFF. The CDR3 bases are TGCAGCGTTGCACCGGGTCCGAACACCGGGGAGCTGTTTTTT.

The rearrangement uses TRBV3-1 and TRBJ2-3; 10 nucleotides align to TRBD2. The V gene's germline CDR1 is LGHDT and CDR2 YNNKEL (reference sequence). CDR3 length equals 17 residues. V dropped 0 bases and J dropped 2; count of bases not matched to a gene: 5. CDR3 protein: CASSQDLSGGITDTQYF. The CDR3 DNA follows: TGTGCCAGCAGCCAAGATCTTAGCGGGGGGATCACAGATACGCAGTATTTT.

The genes are TRBV29-1 and TRBJ1-2; 10 bases match TRBD1. The CDR3 length is 12 residues. Trimming removed 7 bases from V and 9 bases from J; junction bases left unmatched: 8. Germline CDR1 and CDR2: SQVTM and ANQGSEA. Written as DNA, the CDR3 is TGCAGCGCTCCTGGACAGGGGGGCAGCTACACCTTC. Translating gives CSAPGQGGSYTF. Full variable domain (outside the CDR3, taken from reference TRBV29-1 and TRBJ1-2): SAVISQKPSRDICQRGTSLTIQCQVDSQVTMMFWYRQQPGQSLTLIATANQGSEATYESGFVIDKFPISRPNLTFSTLTVSNMSPEDSSIYLCSAPGQGGSYTFGSGTRLTVV.

V usage is TRBV29-1 and J usage is TRBJ2-1; D might be TRBD1 (6 bases). This CDR3 comprises 16 residues. Per germline, CDR1 SQVTM and CDR2 ANQGSEA. Trimming took 4 bases from V and 4 from J, leaving 20 bases between them. The CDR3 region is CSVAGKNRVEYNEQFF. Here the CDR3 DNA reads TGCAGCGTTGCGGGGAAGAACAGGGTGGAGTACAATGAGCAGTTCTTC.

The J gene is TRBJ1-5, the V gene TRBV20-1; D is ambiguous. Per germline, CDR1 DFQATT and CDR2 SNEGSKA (reference sequence). This CDR3 comprises 12 residues. Trimming removed 0 bases at V and 5 bases at J, with 5 bases between. CDR3 sequence reads: CSAREGHQPQHF. Here the CDR3 DNA reads TGCAGTGCTAGAGAAGGGCATCAGCCCCAGCATTTT.

The rearrangement links TRBV27 to TRBJ2-2; no clear D gene. Germline CDR1 reads MNHEY; CDR2 reads SMNVEV (reference sequence). The V gene lost 7 bases and the J gene lost 6 bases, with 9 bases spanning the gap. The CDR3 contains 12 residues. CDR3 sequence: CASTSIPGELFF. CDR3 DNA: TGTGCCAGCACAAGCATTCCCGGGGAGCTGTTTTTT.

This clonotype was detected a few times. The chain carries TRBV3-1 and TRBJ2-7, with 9 bases lining up with TRBD1. Germline V CDR1 and CDR2: LGHDT, YNNKEL (reference sequence). The length of the CDR3 is 14 residues. The V segment lost 2 bases and the J segment 5 bases; nucleotides outside the gene matches: 4. CDR3 sequence: CASSQRTGENEQYF. CDR3 bases: TGTGCCAGCAGCCAACGGACAGGGGAAAACGAGCAGTACTTC.

The chain couples TRBV7-2 to TRBJ2-3, with D perhaps TRBD2 (5 bases). Trimming took off 5 bases at V and 6 bases at J, with 18 bases between the two ends. Germline V CDR1 and CDR2: SGHTA, FQGNSA. The CDR3 sequence is 15 residues long. The CDR3 spells CASSLGGLRGDTQYF. The CDR3 DNA sequence: TGTGCCAGCAGCCTTGGCGGCCTCCGGGGTGATACGCAGTATTTT.

The rearrangement joins TRBV2 to TRBJ1-2; D is possibly TRBD1 (5 bases). Germline V gene lookup returns CDR1 SNHLY and CDR2 FYNNEI. V was pared by 6 bases and J by 0 bases, with 14 bases between. The CDR3 totals 15 residues. CDR3 DNA: TGTGCCAGCAGCGGAGAACCGACAGCTAACTATGGCTACACCTTC. Translation gives CASSGEPTANYGYTF.

This clonotype was observed a few times. The chain uses TRBV12-5 and TRBJ1-1; tentative D call: TRBD1 (6 bases). The CDR3 has 13 amino acids. Germline lookup yields CDR1 LGHNT and CDR2 FRNRAP. Trimming cost V 7 bases and J 3 bases, with 12 bases left between them. The CDR3 DNA follows: TGTGCTAGTGCCTTGGGGGGGCACACTGAAGCTTTCTTT. Translated: CASALGGHTEAFF.

The rearrangement links TRBV5-1 to TRBJ1-4; D gene uncertain. From germline, CDR1 is SGHRS and CDR2 YFSETQ. This CDR3 has 14 amino acids. With 2 bases removed from V and 2 bases from J, the gap between germline ends came to 7 bases. CDR3 region: CASSFTATNEKLFF. DNA of the CDR3: TGCGCCAGCAGCTTCACTGCGACTAATGAAAAACTGTTTTTT.

The V gene is TRBV7-9, the J gene TRBJ2-7, with 7 bases lining up with TRBD2. The CDR3 extends over 18 amino acids. Germline values: CDR1 SEHNR, CDR2 FQNEAQ (reference sequence). With 5 bases clipped from V and 3 bases from J, the junction kept 19 bases outside the gene matches. The CDR3 region is CASSPLAGQDLHFYEQYF. DNA of the CDR3: TGTGCCAGCAGCCCGTTAGCGGGTCAGGATCTCCATTTCTACGAGCAGTACTTC. The full variable domain, rest sourced from reference TRBV7-9 and TRBJ2-7, is DTGVSQNPRHKITKRGQNVTFRCDPISEHNRLYWYRQTLGQGPEFLTYFQNEAQLEKSRLLSDRFSAERPKGSFSTLEIQRTEQGDSAMYLCASSPLAGQDLHFYEQYFGPGTRLTVT.